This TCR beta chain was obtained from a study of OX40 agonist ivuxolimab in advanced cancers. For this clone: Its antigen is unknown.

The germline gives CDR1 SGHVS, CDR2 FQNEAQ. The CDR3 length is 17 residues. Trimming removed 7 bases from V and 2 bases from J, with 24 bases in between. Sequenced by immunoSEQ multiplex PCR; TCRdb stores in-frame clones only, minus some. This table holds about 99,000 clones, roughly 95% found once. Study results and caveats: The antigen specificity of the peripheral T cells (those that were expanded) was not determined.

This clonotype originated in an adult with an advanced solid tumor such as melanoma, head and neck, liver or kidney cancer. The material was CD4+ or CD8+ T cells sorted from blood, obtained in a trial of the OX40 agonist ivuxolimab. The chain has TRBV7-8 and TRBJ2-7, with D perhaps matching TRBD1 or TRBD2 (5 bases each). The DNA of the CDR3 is TGTGCCAGCACCCTCCAGCCGGGACCGCCCGAGACCTACGAGCAGTACTTC. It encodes CASTLQPGPPETYEQYF.